This TCR beta chain was recovered during a study of T cells after yellow fever vaccination. Study results and caveats: The secondary response was weaker but peaked faster, day 5 versus 15. Clonotypes found in both CD4 and CD8 compartments made up a small share. Post-booster samples contained most primary-vaccination clones (approximately 95% CD4, roughly 88% CD8).

The 5'RACE template-switching step produced TCR cDNA and added a universal primer site and UMIs. TCRdb re-analysed the 5' RACE reads in MiXCR, keeping a single row per CDR3 protein. Found here are roughly 500,000 distinct CDR3 sequences, roughly 19% of them singletons; the top ten hold roughly 13%. This clonotype was found a few times. Its antigen remains unidentified. CDR3 length: 11 residues. V lost 0 bases to trimming and J lost 7 bases, with 3 bases between them. Looked up from germline, CDR1 is MNHEY and CDR2 is SVGEGT. The gene calls are TRBV6-2 or TRBV6-3 and TRBJ1-1, with D uncertain. The sample in question was PBMCs, obtained 15 days after the yellow fever booster vaccination. This receptor was identified in a man between 25 and 39 years old who received the YFV17D yellow fever vaccine. The CDR3 here is CASSYSFEAFF. The CDR3 bases are TGTGCCAGCAGTTACTCTTTTGAAGCTTTCTTT.